This entry lists 4 T cell receptor beta chains sequenced from one sample in a study of T cells in Graves' hyperthyroidism and ophthalmopathy. RNA transcripts served as the template for amplifying TCR beta CDR3 regions. HTBI primers were the set used in a first-round RT-PCR of the TCR CDR3. Using its own MiXCR run on the multiplex PCR reads, TCRdb lists one record per CDR3 protein. The sample yields about 590,000 distinct CDR3 sequences, roughly 14% seen once. The sample comprised blood. The receptors derive from a woman aged 25 to 39 with Graves' hyperthyroidism.

The V call is TRBV9, the J call TRBJ2-2, with 9 nucleotides matching TRBD2. The CDR3 length is 15 residues. Germline assignment: CDR1 SGDLS and CDR2 YYNGEE. V shed 3 bases, J shed 4 bases, and the junction held 4 bases outside the gene matches. The CDR3 is CASSASGKGTGELFF. The CDR3 DNA reads as TGTGCCAGCAGCGCTAGCGGGAAGGGCACCGGGGAGCTGTTTTTT.

In its sample, this clonotype was seen many times. The genes are TRBV5-1 and TRBJ2-1, with a tentative D call TRBD1 (6 bases). V was trimmed by 0 bases and J by 4 bases, leaving 11 bases between them. Germline V CDR1 and CDR2: SGHRS, YFSETQ. The CDR3 totals 15 residues. CDR3 DNA sequence: TGCGCCAGCAGCTTGGGGGGGACACTTTACAATGAGCAGTTCTTC. It encodes CASSLGGTLYNEQFF.

This clonotype was seen many times. This CDR3 is CASSSASGMTTDTQYF. In DNA, the CDR3 is TGTGCCAGCAGTTCAGCTAGCGGGATGACCACAGATACGCAGTATTTT. The gene calls are TRBV28 and TRBJ2-3; 9 positions agree with TRBD2. The CDR3 consists of 16 residues. V lost 4 bases, J lost 2 bases, and 7 bases stayed unmatched. CDR1 and CDR2 from the germline V gene are MDHEN and SYDVKM. The whole variable domain, remainder taken from reference TRBV28 and TRBJ2-3, is DVKVTQSSRYLVKRTGEKVFLECVQDMDHENMFWYRQDPGLGLRLIYFSYDVKMKEKGDIPEGYSVSREKKERFSLILESASTNQTSMYLCASSSASGMTTDTQYFGPGTRLTVL.

The gene calls are TRBV19 and TRBJ1-4; the D gene is possibly TRBD1 (5 bases). V was trimmed by 9 bases and J by 7 bases, leaving 15 bases between them. From germline, CDR1 is LNHDA and CDR2 SQIVND (reference sequence). CDR3 size: 13 residues. CDR3 sequence: CASQTALREKLFF. CDR3 DNA sequence: TGTGCCAGCCAGACAGCCCTGCGTGAAAAACTGTTTTTT.